This passage covers 20 T cell receptor beta chains from one sample sequenced in a study of cytomegalovirus exposure and HLA in healthy donors. Use of 60 Vbeta and 13 Jbeta primers characterized the PCR. Some clones are missing from TCRdb's copy, which holds only in-frame ones; the method was immunoSEQ multiplex PCR. The profile shows roughly 180,000 clones, 84% of them singletons. Sequencing used PBMCs. The receptors were sampled from a man younger than 40 in good health and CMV-seronegative.

Only one count was recorded for this clone. The V and J genes are TRBV2 and TRBJ2-3; 10 bases line up with TRBD2. The germline V gene has CDR1 SNHLY and CDR2 FYNNEI. CDR3 size: 16 residues. The J segment lost 6 bases and the V segment lost 10 bases, leaving 16 bases of the junction unmatched. The CDR3 here is CATKLPPSGSRDTQYF. The CDR3 DNA sequence: TGTGCCACCAAGCTACCTCCTAGCGGGAGTAGGGATACGCAGTATTTT.

This chain connects TRBV28 to TRBJ2-1; 10 positions match TRBD2. This CDR3 region has 15 residues. V lost 6 bases, J lost 5 bases, and 7 bases stayed unmatched. The germline gives CDR1 MDHEN, CDR2 SYDVKM. The CDR3 here is CASRVAGGPNNEQFF. The CDR3 DNA sequence: TGTGCCAGCAGAGTAGCGGGAGGTCCAAACAATGAGCAGTTCTTC.

V is TRBV19 and J is TRBJ1-5, with D perhaps TRBD1 (6 bases). The CDR3 has 16 amino acids. V was shortened by 6 bases and J by 4 bases, with 19 bases between the two germline ends. The germline CDR1 and CDR2 sequences are LNHDA and SQIVND (reference sequence). The CDR3 DNA follows: TGTGCCAGTAGAGACCGGGTCGGGAGGGGGAATCAGCCCCAGCATTTT. It codes for CASRDRVGRGNQPQHF.

The rearrangement uses TRBV11-3 and TRBJ2-5, with D perhaps matching TRBD1 (5 bases). Trimming removed 0 bases at V and 4 bases at J, with 18 bases between. The CDR3 covers 17 residues. The germline CDR1 and CDR2 sequences are SGHNT and YENEEA. The chain's CDR3 is CASSLDWGSVGRETQYF. The CDR3 nucleotides read TGTGCCAGCAGCTTAGATTGGGGATCGGTGGGGCGAGAGACCCAGTACTTC.

The genes are TRBV19 and TRBJ2-7; 7 bases align to TRBD1. The ends lost 1 base at V and 3 bases at J; junction bases unmatched: 6. The germline gives CDR1 LNHDA, CDR2 SQIVND (reference sequence). The CDR3 loop spans 15 amino acids. This chain's CDR3 is CASSIARDSFYEQYF. The CDR3 DNA reads TGTGCCAGTAGTATAGCCCGGGACAGTTTCTACGAGCAGTACTTC.

This chain connects TRBV29-1 to TRBJ2-3, with 8 bases that match TRBD2. This CDR3 has 13 amino acids. Per germline, CDR1 SQVTM and CDR2 ANQGSEA. Trimming cost V 8 bases and J 6 bases; bases outside gene matches: 10. CDR3 nucleotides: TGCAGCTCGTCGGGCGTAGCGGGGGATACGCAGTATTTT. Translated: CSSSGVAGDTQYF.

The chain combines TRBV7-8 with TRBJ2-1; 8 bases agree with TRBD2. V was clipped by 2 bases and J by 4 bases; unmatched bases: 4. This CDR3 region has 15 residues. Germline assignment: CDR1 SGHVS and CDR2 FQNEAQ. This CDR3 reads CASSLSSSGYNEQFF. CDR3 DNA sequence: TGTGCCAGCAGCTTATCGTCTAGCGGGTACAATGAGCAGTTCTTC.

In this sample, this clone turned up a few times. The gene calls are TRBV6-4 and TRBJ2-1; 11 bases are a match to TRBD2. This CDR3 spans 15 amino acids. From germline, CDR1 is MRHNA and CDR2 SNTAGT. Losses at the gene ends were 0 bases for V and 8 bases for J; bases not matched to a gene: 3. CDR3 residues: CASSDSTSGSHEQFF. The CDR3 nucleotides read TGTGCCAGCAGTGACTCCACTAGCGGGAGTCATGAGCAGTTCTTC.

The chain is built from TRBV5-1 and TRBJ2-1, with 15 bases lining up with TRBD2. This CDR3 contains 20 residues. Germline V lookup: CDR1 SGHRS, CDR2 YFSETQ. V shed 0 bases, J shed 0 bases, and the junction held 7 bases outside the gene matches. The CDR3 nucleotides are TGCGCCAGCAGCTTGGCCGGGACTAGCGGGGGGCCGATCTCCTACAATGAGCAGTTCTTC. Its translation: CASSLAGTSGGPISYNEQFF.

The chain joins TRBV6-4 to TRBJ2-5; 12 bases match TRBD2. The CDR3 contains 16 residues. In germline, CDR1 is MRHNA, CDR2 SNTAGT. V was clipped by 2 bases and J by 2 bases; unmatched bases: 3. DNA for the CDR3: TGTGCCAGCAGTGACCCTGGACTAGCGGGACAAGAGACCCAGTACTTC. It encodes CASSDPGLAGQETQYF.

This clone was seen only once. This sequence joins TRBV28 and TRBJ2-1; 11 bases agree with TRBD2. The CDR3 length is 15 residues. The V gene end was trimmed by 7 bases and the J gene end by 7 bases; junction bases not matched to a gene: 9. Germline-derived CDR1 and CDR2 are MDHEN and SYDVKM. As DNA, the CDR3 is TGTGCCAGCAAAAATAGCGGGGGGGCCATTAATGAGCAGTTCTTC. This translates into CASKNSGGAINEQFF.

The chain carries TRBV9 and TRBJ2-2, with D tentatively TRBD2 (6 bases). V was clipped by 0 bases and J by 4 bases, with 13 bases between them. Germline V CDR1 and CDR2: SGDLS, YYNGEE. CDR3 length: 16 residues. CDR3 sequence reads: CASSVAQRARTGELFF. CDR3 nucleotides: TGTGCCAGCAGCGTAGCTCAGCGGGCGCGCACCGGGGAGCTGTTTTTT.

This CDR3 is CASSFITHDGREKLFF. The CDR3 nucleotides are TGTGCCAGCAGTTTCATTACCCACGACGGGAGGGAAAAACTGTTTTTT. This chain connects TRBV28 to TRBJ1-4; D not certain. CDR1 MDHEN and CDR2 SYDVKM come from the germline V gene. The CDR3 consists of 16 residues. The germline V and J ends were trimmed by 3 bases and 8 bases, with 19 bases remaining between them.

The chain joins TRBV18 to TRBJ2-7; D perhaps matches TRBD2 (6 bases). CDR1 KGHSH and CDR2 LQKENI come from the germline V gene. This CDR3 is 15 amino acids long. Trimming left V 3 bases short and J 2 bases short, with 14 bases between. CDR3 sequence (DNA): TGTGCCAGCTCACCCGGGGTAGCGGCAACCTACGAGCAGTACTTC. Translated, it gives CASSPGVAATYEQYF.

This rearrangement joins TRBV5-1 to TRBJ2-7; the D gene is possibly TRBD1 (5 bases). CDR1 SGHRS and CDR2 YFSETQ come from the germline V gene. CDR3 size: 15 residues. Between the trimmed V and J ends, which lost 4 bases and 1 base, there was a span of 15 bases. CDR3 nucleotide sequence: TGCGCCAGCAGCCCCGAGTGGGGCCGTTCCTACGAGCAGTACTTC. This encodes CASSPEWGRSYEQYF.

This chain joins TRBV30 and TRBJ1-2; D is ambiguous. The germline V and J ends were trimmed by 0 bases and 2 bases, with 7 bases remaining between them. Germline values: CDR1 GTSNPN, CDR2 SVGIG (reference sequence). The CDR3 extends over 13 amino acids. CDR3 protein: CAWSVTENYGYTF. For the CDR3, the DNA is TGTGCCTGGAGTGTAACTGAGAACTATGGCTACACCTTC.

The chain carries TRBV5-4 and TRBJ2-1; a possible D gene is TRBD1 (5 bases). CDR1 is SGHNT and CDR2 is YYREEE in the germline V gene (reference sequence). Trimming took off 4 bases at V and 0 bases at J, with 11 bases between the two ends. The CDR3 is made up of 15 amino acids. CDR3 sequence reads: CASSPAQGSYNEQFF. The CDR3 coding sequence is TGTGCCAGCAGCCCCGCCCAGGGCTCCTACAATGAGCAGTTCTTC.

This rearrangement joins TRBV6-5 to TRBJ1-5; 8 bases are a match to TRBD1. Trimming took 6 bases from V and 5 from J; bases not matched to a gene: 6. The germline CDR1 and CDR2 sequences are MNHEY and SVGAGI. This CDR3 contains 14 residues. In DNA form, the CDR3 reads TGTGCCAGCAGCCGACAGGGGTTCCATCAGCCCCAGCATTTT. This gives the protein CASSRQGFHQPQHF.

This clone has just one count. V and J are TRBV7-2 and TRBJ2-5; D might be TRBD2 (6 bases). Germline-derived CDR1 and CDR2 are SGHTA and FQGNSA. The germline V and J ends were trimmed by 4 bases and 2 bases, with 17 bases remaining between them. CDR3 length equals 16 residues. CDR3 nucleotides: TGTGCCAGCAGCTCCCACGGGGAGGCCAAACAAGAGACCCAGTACTTC. Its protein is CASSSHGEAKQETQYF.

This clone came up a few times. The chain joins TRBV4-3 to TRBJ1-2; D ambiguous. CDR1 is LGHNA and CDR2 is YSLEER in the germline V gene. V was clipped by 0 bases and J by 4 bases, with 9 bases between them. This CDR3 comprises 14 residues. CDR3 residues: CASSQDPGSYGYTF. The CDR3 DNA reads TGCGCCAGCAGCCAAGATCCGGGTAGCTATGGCTACACCTTC.